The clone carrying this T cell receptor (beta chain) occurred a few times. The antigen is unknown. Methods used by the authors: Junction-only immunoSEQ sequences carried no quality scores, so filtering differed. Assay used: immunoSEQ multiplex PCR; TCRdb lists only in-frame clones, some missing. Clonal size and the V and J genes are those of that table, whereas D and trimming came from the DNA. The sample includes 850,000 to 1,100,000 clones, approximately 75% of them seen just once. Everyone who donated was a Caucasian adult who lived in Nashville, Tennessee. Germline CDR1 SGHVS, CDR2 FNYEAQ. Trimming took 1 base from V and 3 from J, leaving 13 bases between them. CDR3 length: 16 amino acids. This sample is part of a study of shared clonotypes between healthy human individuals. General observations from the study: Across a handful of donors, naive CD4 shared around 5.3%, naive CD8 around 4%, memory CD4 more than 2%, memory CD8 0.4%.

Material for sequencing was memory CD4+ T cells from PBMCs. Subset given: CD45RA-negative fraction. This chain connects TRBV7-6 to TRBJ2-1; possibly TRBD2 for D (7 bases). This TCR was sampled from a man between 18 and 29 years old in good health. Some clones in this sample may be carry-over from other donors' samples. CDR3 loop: CASSLDFGGHYNEQFF. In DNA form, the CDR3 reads TGTGCCAGCAGCTTAGATTTCGGGGGGCACTACAATGAGCAGTTCTTC.